This T cell receptor (beta chain) was profiled in a study of graft-versus-host responses after intestinal transplantation. Study at large: Multivisceral, liver-intestinal, or isolated intestinal grafts were transplanted into recipients.

Whole-study results and caveats: High graft-versus-host to host-versus-graft T cell clonal ratios marked allografts of patients with graft-donor macrochimerism. Declines in HvG clones occurring early post-transplant were associated with peak circulating GvH clone levels.

Clones were sequenced by immunoSEQ multiplex PCR, and TCRdb holds only the in-frame ones, with some missing. The sample gives about 59,000 clones, around 92% of which show up once; 0.38% is in the top ten. A remark on this clone: Its antigen remains unknown.

Trimming left V 5 bases short and J 6 bases short, with 5 bases between. CDR3 length equals 11 residues. Germline CDR1 SNHLY, CDR2 FYNNEI. The chain combines TRBV2 with TRBJ2-1; D not certain. The receptor was derived from a human donor who was the organ donor for an intestinal transplant. The starting material was unstimulated CD4+ T cells sorted from spleen or lymph node cells, obtained before transplant. DNA for the CDR3: TGTGCCAGCAGTCGCTTCAATGAGCAGTTCTTC. Protein: CASSRFNEQFF.